The T cell receptor (beta chain) described here comes from a study of T-cell reconstitution after alpha-beta-depleted transplantation in children. This clonotype was counted at least ten times. Using unique molecular identifiers, the investigators prepared the TCRbeta library. Each CDR3 protein is one row after TCRdb ran MiXCR on the PCR reads. This table has almost 400,000 distinct CDR3 sequences, roughly 21% appearing once. The CDR3 has 14 amino acids. Germline values: CDR1 DFQATT, CDR2 SNEGSKA (reference sequence). Losses at the gene ends were 5 bases for V and 3 bases for J; bases not matched to a gene: 5.

Sequenced here: PBMCs from the stem cell graft donor, sampled from the stem cell graft. The origin of this receptor is a human donor who donated a stem cell graft to a child with acute myeloid leukemia. V usage is TRBV20-1 and J usage is TRBJ1-5; the match to TRBD1 covers 9 bases. CDR3 sequence reads: CSAGRTGDNQPQHF. The CDR3 coding sequence is TGCAGTGCTGGGCGGACAGGGGACAATCAGCCCCAGCATTTT.